The sequence of this T cell receptor (beta chain) was determined in a study of T cell responses to AZD1222 COVID-19 vaccine. Per germline, CDR1 LNHDA and CDR2 SQIVND (reference sequence). This CDR3 contains 16 residues. Deletions cut 6 bases from V and 0 bases from J, with 15 bases between. Generated by immunoSEQ multiplex PCR, the TCRdb table keeps only in-frame clones and is missing some. The table has roughly 180,000 clones, about 90% seen once. This sequence originates from an adult who received the AZD1222 COVID-19 vaccine. Material: peripheral blood, obtained 28 days after the second AZD1222 dose. This chain joins TRBV19 and TRBJ1-5; no clear D. The CDR3 loop reads CASSPRRGDSNQPQHF. The DNA of the CDR3 is TGTGCCAGTAGCCCCAGGCGAGGCGATAGCAATCAGCCCCAGCATTTT.